This T cell receptor beta chain appears in the sequencing data of a study of blood T cells in healthy people across ages (dated by TCRdb to about 2015). Regarding the study in general: In model experiments, template switching captured roughly one uniquely barcoded TCR beta cDNA molecule for every two T cells. Using deep sequencing normalized with unique cDNA molecular identifiers, the study measured how TCR beta repertoire diversity changes with age. The donors were split into four age groups: young (average around 17 years), middle-aged (nearly 40), aged (62) and long-lived (over 75). Two additional independent replicas of 1 million unique cDNA reads from the same blood draw were analyzed for two donors (one aged 18 to 30 and one aged 80 or older). What the research found in general, with its limitations: As age increased, observed TCR beta diversity per million T cells dropped in a roughly linear way, and a significant reduction was already evident by age 40. Compared with the aged group, the long-lived group had more naive CD4+ T cells, fewer expanded clones and increased TCR diversity, suggesting age selection. Observed TCR beta diversity correlated strongly with the percentage of naive T cells measured by flow cytometry. Estimates of total diversity based on one million sequenced T cells were regarded as lower bounds and as underestimates. Because the CMV infection status of the donors was unknown, age-related changes in expanded clonotypes may potentially have been confounded. Because profiling used bulk unsorted PBMCs, naive and antigen-experienced compartments could not be compared conclusively.

The method behind the library was 5' RACE. The sequencing machine was an Illumina HiSeq 2500. A second PCR of roughly 6 to 11 cycles was run with a J-beta primer mix and a sample-barcoded 5' primer. A template-switch 5' adaptor carrying 12 random nucleotides introduced a unique molecular identifier onto each TCR beta cDNA molecule. At least 2.5 million CDR3-containing paired-end reads were obtained from each sample. First-strand cDNA synthesis was performed from all RNA using the Mint cDNA synthesis kit, with priming by a TRBC-specific oligonucleotide. After uracil-DNA glycosylase treatment, a first 18-cycle PCR used universal primers M1SS and BC2_uni_R on all cDNA. As for how the authors treated the data: For normalization, 1 million high-quality reads were randomly selected from each sample, with every read carrying a distinct molecular identifier. Reads sharing molecular identifiers were discarded rather than binned into consensus sequences. MiTCR, run with a Q25 quality threshold and the strictest error-elimination algorithm, handled CDR3 identification, clonotype clustering and error correction. Lower-bound total TCR beta diversity was estimated with a nonparametric unseen species model using Euler transformation. Clones were called with MiXCR by TCRdb after fastp trimmed the public reads at Q25, and only in-frame beta chains were retained. Identical CDR3 protein sequences are pooled into one entry, listed with their most common genes and DNA. Clone size and V and J calls follow TCRdb, not the original study. The sample table lists 700,000 to 900,000 distinct CDR3 sequences, around a quarter of them with a count of one. Less than 3.5% of the sample comes from the top ten.

From a lookup of the germline V gene (reference sequence), CDR1 and CDR2 are SGHKS and YYEKEE. Between the V and J ends, shortened by 4 bases and 0 bases respectively, the junction contains 17 bases. Counted from cysteine to phenylalanine, this CDR3 has 17 amino acids. This entry keeps only the CDR3 DNA: 51 bases, framed from base 1. Systemically healthy Caucasian individuals from Russia, approximately 39 in total and aged about 6 to 90 years, were included as donors. Around 10 milliliters of peripheral blood were drawn from each donor into EDTA-treated Vacutainer tubes. Ficoll-Paque density-gradient centrifugation was used to isolate PBMCs, with at least 6.5 million per sample. Total RNA was extracted from PBMCs with Trizol reagent, with at least 5.5 micrograms obtained per sample. Naive CD45RAhigh/CD27high T cell percentages were measured by flow cytometry on a PBMC aliquot from every donor. On this clonotype itself: The antigen it binds to is not known. No clone much larger than this one lies a single base away; base qualities are absent.

These data also featured in a second study, about T cells of mothers and their children. In that second paper, the authors write: Donors were nine systemically healthy Caucasian individuals: three mothers and their six children. cDNA synthesis used all of the extracted RNA, with 1.5 ug of RNA in each 15 ul reaction. In the second PCR, sample barcodes and 2-4 random nucleotides were introduced via the M1S primer. Over 10 million TCR beta CDR3 reads came from each mother, compared with 3.3 million or so reads from each child. TCR recombination output is similarly shaped by thymic selection in related and unrelated pairs, with a minor effect exerted by inherited differences. Normalized repertoire overlap was always found to be slightly, but never significantly, higher in related mother-child pairs than in unrelated mother-child pairs. With a sensitivity of approximately 100 clones per million clonotypes, no persistent microchimeric T cell clones were detected. Deep NGS was used in the study to compare the TCR beta repertoires of mothers and children and to look for features that separate related mother-child pairs from unrelated individuals. The mean age was around 40 +/- 4 years for the mothers and around 10 +/- 4 years for the children. Libraries were sequenced on Illumina HiSeq 2000 with 100+100 nt paired-end reads after adapter ligation with NEBNext reagents. To prevent cross-contamination, the mother and child libraries were prepared a month apart and were sequenced in separate runs. For each donor, somewhere between about 500,000 and 2,300,000 distinct TCR beta clonotypes were identified. Naive TCR beta clonotypes were estimated from low-frequency clonotypes matched to each donor's FACS-determined naive share, without sorting.

What was sequenced was blood. The TCR originated in a boy aged 5-17 years in good health. The rearrangement joined TRBV5-5 to TRBJ2-1; no D segment can be confidently identified. The CDR3 amino acid sequence is: CASSPRVIFRSYNEQFF. The nucleotides read TGTGCCAGCAGCCCCCGGGTAATTTTCCGCTCCTACAATGAGCAGTTCTTC.